This entry is about one T cell receptor (beta chain). V gave up 5 bases and J gave up 7 bases, with 17 bases separating them. This CDR3 comprises 14 residues. Germline V gene sequence: CDR1 MGHRA, CDR2 YSYEKL. Assay used: immunoSEQ multiplex PCR; TCRdb lists only in-frame clones, some missing. This table has roughly 49,000 clones, about 91% appearing once. The data were taken from a study of T cell changes during pregnancy in multiple sclerosis. The V call is TRBV4-1, the J call TRBJ1-2, with a possible D match to TRBD1 (5 bases). The TCR was taken from a female donor with multiple sclerosis, enrolled in a pregnancy study. The sample here was peripheral blood, taken after pregnancy. The DNA for the CDR3 is TGCGCCAGCAGCGAAAGGGATGGGGCTGGTGGCTACACCTTC. It encodes CASSERDGAGGYTF.